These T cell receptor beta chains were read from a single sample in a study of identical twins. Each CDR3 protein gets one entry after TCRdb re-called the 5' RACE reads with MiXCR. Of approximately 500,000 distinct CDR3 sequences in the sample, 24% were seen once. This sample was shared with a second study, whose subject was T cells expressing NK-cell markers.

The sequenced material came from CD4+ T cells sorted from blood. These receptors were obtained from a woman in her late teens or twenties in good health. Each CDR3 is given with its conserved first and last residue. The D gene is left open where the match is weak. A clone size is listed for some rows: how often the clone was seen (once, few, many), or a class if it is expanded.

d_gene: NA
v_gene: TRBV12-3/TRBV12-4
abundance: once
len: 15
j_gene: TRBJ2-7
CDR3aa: CASSFRHTKSYEQYF
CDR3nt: TGTGCCAGCAGTTTCCGACACACGAAATCCTACGAGCAGTACTTC

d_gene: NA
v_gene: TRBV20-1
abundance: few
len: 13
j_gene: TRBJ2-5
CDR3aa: CSAPGTARETQYF
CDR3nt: TGCAGTGCCCCTGGGACTGCGCGGGAGACCCAGTACTTC

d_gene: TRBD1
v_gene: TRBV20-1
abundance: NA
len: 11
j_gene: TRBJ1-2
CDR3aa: CSAGTDYGYTF
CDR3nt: TGCAGTGCCGGGACAGACTATGGCTACACCTTC

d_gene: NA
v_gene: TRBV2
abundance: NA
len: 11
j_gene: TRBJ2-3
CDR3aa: CASVAADTQYF
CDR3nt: TGTGCCAGTGTAGCGGCAGATACGCAGTATTTT

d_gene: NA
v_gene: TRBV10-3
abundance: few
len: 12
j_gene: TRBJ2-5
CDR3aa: CAISLEGETQYF
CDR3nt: TGTGCCATCAGCCTTGAGGGGGAGACCCAGTACTTC

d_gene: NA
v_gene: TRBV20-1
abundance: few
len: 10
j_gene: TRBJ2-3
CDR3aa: CSARISTQYF
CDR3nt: TGCAGTGCTAGAATTAGTACGCAGTATTTT

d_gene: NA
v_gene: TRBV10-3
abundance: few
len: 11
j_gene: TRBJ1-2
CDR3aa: CAISSNYGYTF
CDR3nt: TGTGCCATCAGTTCGAACTATGGCTACACCTTC

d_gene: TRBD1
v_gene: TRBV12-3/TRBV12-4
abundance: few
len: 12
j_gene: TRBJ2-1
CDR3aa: CASSPGGGEQFF
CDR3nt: TGTGCCAGCAGCCCAGGGGGCGGTGAGCAGTTCTTC

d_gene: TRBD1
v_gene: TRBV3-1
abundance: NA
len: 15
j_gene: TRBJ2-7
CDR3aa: CASSQYNGQGREQYF
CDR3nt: TGTGCCAGCAGCCAATATAACGGACAGGGCAGGGAGCAGTACTTC

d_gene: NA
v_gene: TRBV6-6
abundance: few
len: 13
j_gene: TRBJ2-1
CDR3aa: CASSLGTHNEQFF
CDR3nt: TGTGCCAGCAGTTTGGGAACCCACAATGAGCAGTTCTTC

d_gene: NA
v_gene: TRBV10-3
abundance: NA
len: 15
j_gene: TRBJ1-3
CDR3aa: CAISEGRQAGNTIYF
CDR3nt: TGTGCCATCAGTGAGGGTCGGCAAGCGGGAAACACCATATATTTT

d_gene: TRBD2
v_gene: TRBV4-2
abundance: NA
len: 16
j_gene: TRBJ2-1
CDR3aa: CASSPQLAGDYNEQFF
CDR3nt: TGTGCCAGCAGCCCGCAACTAGCGGGAGACTACAATGAGCAGTTCTTC

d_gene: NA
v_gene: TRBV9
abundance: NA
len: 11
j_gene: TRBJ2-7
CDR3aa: CASSGDGEQYF
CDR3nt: TGTGCCAGCAGCGGGGACGGTGAGCAGTACTTC

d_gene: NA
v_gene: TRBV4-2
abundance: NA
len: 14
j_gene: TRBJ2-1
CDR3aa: CASSQDWLKDEQFF
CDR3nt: TGTGCCAGCAGCCAAGACTGGCTAAAGGATGAGCAGTTCTTC

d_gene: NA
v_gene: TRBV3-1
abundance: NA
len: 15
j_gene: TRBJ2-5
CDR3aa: CASSQVGNLEETQYF
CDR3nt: TGTGCCAGCAGCCAAGTTGGTAACCTAGAAGAGACCCAGTACTTC

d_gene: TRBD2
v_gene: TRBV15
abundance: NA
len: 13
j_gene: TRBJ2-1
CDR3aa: CATSTGLANEQFF
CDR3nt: TGTGCCACCAGCACTGGACTAGCGAATGAGCAGTTCTTC

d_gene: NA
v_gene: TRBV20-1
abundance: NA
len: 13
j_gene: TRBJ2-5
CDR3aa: CSARDRGIETQYF
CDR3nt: TGCAGTGCTAGAGACCGAGGGATAGAGACCCAGTACTTC

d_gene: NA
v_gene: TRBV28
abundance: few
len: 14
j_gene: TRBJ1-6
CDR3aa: CASMRSGGGSPLHF
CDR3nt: TGTGCCAGCATGAGATCTGGGGGCGGTTCACCCCTCCACTTT

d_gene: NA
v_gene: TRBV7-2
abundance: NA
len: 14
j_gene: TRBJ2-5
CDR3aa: CASNLQGVEETQYF
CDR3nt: TGTGCCAGCAACCTACAGGGAGTTGAAGAGACCCAGTACTTC

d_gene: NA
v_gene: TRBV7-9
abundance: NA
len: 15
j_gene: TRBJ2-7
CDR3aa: CASTAGWGGPYEQYF
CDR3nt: TGTGCCAGCACTGCAGGGTGGGGAGGTCCCTACGAGCAGTACTTC

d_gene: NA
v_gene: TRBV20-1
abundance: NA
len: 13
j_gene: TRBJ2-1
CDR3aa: CSARRDNNNEQFF
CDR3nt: TGCAGTGCTCGCCGGGACAACAACAATGAGCAGTTCTTC

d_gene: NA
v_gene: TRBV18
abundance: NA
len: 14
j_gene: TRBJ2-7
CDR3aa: CASSRQELTYEQYF
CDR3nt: TGTGCCAGCTCCCGACAGGAGCTGACCTACGAGCAGTACTTC

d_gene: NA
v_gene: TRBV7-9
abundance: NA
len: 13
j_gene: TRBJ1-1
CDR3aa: CASSYIENTEAFF
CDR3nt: TGTGCCAGCAGCTACATAGAGAACACTGAAGCTTTCTTT

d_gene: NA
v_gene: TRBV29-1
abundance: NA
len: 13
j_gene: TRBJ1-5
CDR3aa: CSVLTGAEQPQHF
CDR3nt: TGCAGCGTCCTCACGGGAGCAGAGCAGCCCCAGCATTTT

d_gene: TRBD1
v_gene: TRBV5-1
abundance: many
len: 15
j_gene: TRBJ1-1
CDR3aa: CASSLAGTGGTEAFF
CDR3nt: TGCGCCAGCAGCTTGGCCGGGACAGGAGGGACTGAAGCTTTCTTT

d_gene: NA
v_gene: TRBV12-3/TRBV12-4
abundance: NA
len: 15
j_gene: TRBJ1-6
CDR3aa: CASRPRREGNSPLHF
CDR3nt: TGTGCCAGCAGGCCACGCAGGGAAGGGAATTCACCCCTCCACTTT

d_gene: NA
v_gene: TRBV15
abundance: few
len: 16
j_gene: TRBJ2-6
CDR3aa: CATSRDPQSGANVLTF
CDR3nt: TGTGCCACCAGCAGAGATCCCCAAAGCGGGGCCAACGTCCTGACTTTC

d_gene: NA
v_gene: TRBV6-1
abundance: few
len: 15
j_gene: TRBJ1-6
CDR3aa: CASSIIQGQNSPLHF
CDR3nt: TGTGCCAGCAGTATAATACAGGGACAAAATTCACCCCTCCACTTT

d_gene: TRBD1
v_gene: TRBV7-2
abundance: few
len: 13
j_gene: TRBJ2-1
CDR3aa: CASSQKTGSEQFF
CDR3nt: TGTGCCAGCAGCCAAAAGACAGGGAGTGAGCAGTTCTTC

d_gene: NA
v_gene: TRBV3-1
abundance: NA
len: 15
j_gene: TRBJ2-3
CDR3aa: CASSQEPTETDTQYF
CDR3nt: TGTGCCAGCAGCCAAGAGCCAACCGAAACGGATACGCAGTATTTT